Detailed here is one T cell receptor beta chain. Its antigen is currently not known. There are no base qualities to consult, and no much larger clone falls within one base. Library generation was performed with the immunoSEQ multiplex PCR assay. A mixture of 60 forward primers for TCR Vbeta segments and 13 reverse primers for TCR Jbeta segments was used in the multiplex PCR. The CDR3 region of rearranged TCR beta genes was amplified from genomic DNA by a multiplex PCR assay. The Illumina HiSeq System was used to sequence the amplified TCR beta libraries as 87-base-pair reads. Concerning the study's data processing: A later analysis counted around 72 million unique TCR beta chains across the 650 to 800 repertoires, and 9 million to 14 million of these chains were shared by at least two donors. Raw reads were error-corrected and collapsed into unique sequences by a nearest-neighbor algorithm in which closely related sequences were merged to remove PCR and sequencing errors. Alignment of CDR3 sequences to IMGT reference sequences was used to assign V, D and J gene segments. For a sequence to be retained, a match of at least six nucleotides to both a V gene segment and a J gene segment was required. A rearrangement was called productive if the CDR3 had no stop codons and remained in frame with V and J, and every other rearrangement was called non-productive. CDR3 was defined according to IMGT convention as the region running from the second conserved V-encoded cysteine to the conserved J-encoded phenylalanine. The earlier analysis of a few hundred of the donors excluded sequences that lacked an unambiguous match to a single V gene segment. An earlier analysis of some 500 of the donors classified V segments as functional when productive rearrangements were above 56.7% and as segregating when the standard deviation between donors was above 5%. A statistical classification framework was developed to diagnose cytomegalovirus status using the catalog of TCR beta chain sequences. V and J gene assignment, in a later analysis, came from comparing TCR nucleotide sequences with IMGT/GENE-DB human TR gene sequences. Using the TCRdist pipeline, a later analysis assigned CDR3 sequences along with most-parsimonious VDJ recombination scenarios. In a later analysis, each TCR beta chain was defined by its CDR3 amino acid sequence together with its V-gene family, and reads lacking a unique V-gene family were excluded. A later analysis removed 500 to 600 highly shared, low-generation-probability nucleotide sequences to deal with suspected cross-contamination and a sequencing artifact. A later analysis calculated a clonal expansion index for each public chain from normalized within-repertoire ranks of inferred template counts. In a later analysis, generation probabilities were computed with a VDJ recombination model fitted to out-of-frame rearrangements, and the resulting probabilities were checked against IGoR. In a later analysis, TCR-TCR, TCR-HLA and TCR-CMV co-occurrence was scored with hypergeometric tests, and a repertoire-size bias correction was applied to TCR pairs. In a later analysis, false discovery rates were estimated by permuting HLA or CMV assignments 20 times. In a later analysis, co-occurring TCRs were grouped using DBSCAN, and TCRdist sequence similarity was added for clustering within HLA-allele-positive subsets. Co-occurrence clustering excluded repertoires with fewer than 30,000 or more than 120,000 public chains, plus five with anomalous nucleotide sharing. The table comes from immuneACCESS by way of TCRdb, which keeps in-frame sequences with V and J called. Part of the clones is missing from these tables; in studies checked, under half for an unresolved V gene and the rest for unknown reasons. For V, J and clone size, that table is used; D and trimming come from the DNA. The sample data list 140,000 or so clones, and over 70% of these were observed just once. Approximately 1.6% of the sample goes to the ten largest clones.

From the germline V gene (reference sequence), CDR1 is LNHDA and CDR2 is SQIVND. The CDR3 contains 14 residues, cysteine and phenylalanine counted. Left in the record is the CDR3 DNA by itself, 42 bases read in frame from the first base. V sheds 4 bases and J sheds 0 bases, leaving 7 bases between their ends. The sample originates from a study of cytomegalovirus exposure and HLA in healthy donors (dated 2017 in TCRdb). Regarding the research as a whole: An earlier analysis of some 600 of the donors reported approximately 300 Gb of sequence data and some 110 million unique TCR beta sequences obtained from some 200 million T cells. About 320 gigabases of sequencing data and roughly 90 million unique TCR sequences were included in an early release covering around 600 HLA-typed donors. Of the roughly 400 genotyped donors, 65% to 90% fell in the genetic ancestry cluster associated with self-reported Caucasian donors. The aim of the study was to test whether cataloging public T cell receptors could identify signatures of past pathogen exposure. The study profiled the T cell repertoires of under 700 subjects by immunosequencing and related them to cytomegalovirus serostatus. A separate validation cohort of 100 to 150 different subjects was used in addition to the 666-subject first cohort. To predict cytomegalovirus infection status, the study brought together high-throughput TCR immunosequencing, statistical association of individual TCRs with disease status, and machine learning. In a later analysis, previously published TCR beta repertoires from 670 or so donors were re-analyzed and high-resolution HLA genotyping was added so that TCR occurrence patterns could be studied. Rather than using new phenotypic data, the later analysis identified candidate immune exposures from TCR beta sequences and from how often those sequences occurred across donors. An earlier analysis of 587 of the donors applied high-throughput TCR beta sequencing to assess whether each TCR beta V gene segment acted as functional or pseudogenic. Donor age, sex, ethnicity and CMV serostatus were collected together with the repertoire data. In a later genetic analysis, genome-wide SNP genotypes for about 60% of the 666 donors were used, and that subset was treated as a discovery cohort. All discovery cohort repertoires had been generated using a single sequencing platform. Class I and class II HLA loci were covered by the typing at four-digit resolution. The number of donors typed differed by locus, with roughly 629-640 for A, B, C, DRB1 and DQB1, more than 500 for DQA1, nearly 610 for DPA1, and some 440 for DPB1. Because of strong linkage in the cohort, roughly five DR-DQ haplotypes were treated as single units for association and clustering. Among 398 genotyped donors of the cohort, an average of approximately 240,000 unique TCR beta nucleotide sequences was sequenced per donor, of which approximately 19% were non-productive. Study-wide conclusions, independent of this receptor: A later genetic analysis associated a missense DCLRE1C variant with V-gene and J-gene trimming of TCR beta chains, and an independent cohort replicated the association. Most TCR sequences were observed very rarely across donors, whereas some public TCRs were present in many individuals. The sequencing pipeline was judged likely to have produced a cluster of highly shared sequence variants as a technical artifact. Only TCR beta chains were sequenced in this cohort, and the absence of alpha or paired-chain data limited detectable features. Three of the identified cytomegalovirus-associated TCR beta chains were confirmed in vitro to be specific for cytomegalovirus antigens. In a later analysis, several top co-occurrence clusters were reported to appear linked to parvovirus B19, influenza, CMV and Epstein-Barr virus. A later analysis found that most CMV-associated TCR beta chains appeared HLA-restricted, with HLA associations seemingly driven largely by CMV exposure. In an earlier analysis of a few hundred of the donors, most TCR beta V segments were observed in productive rearrangements about 90% or about 30% of the time, broadly matching IMGT annotations. Assigning TCR associations to individual alleles was difficult when HLA alleles, especially DR and DQ, strongly co-occurred. A later analysis found that HLA-associated TCR beta chains were more clonally expanded and had lower generation probabilities than equally common non-associated chains. A later analysis associated 16,951 TCR beta sequences with specific HLA alleles at a false discovery rate of 0.05. HLA typing was unavailable for some donors at each locus, so association tests used only the typed subset. A further reported finding was that TCR beta sequences accurately predicted the HLA-A and HLA-B alleles for most subjects in the first cohort. Some IMGT-functional V segments, including TRBV6-2 and TRBV6-3, could not be distinguished by the 87-base-pair reads and were therefore excluded. The authors suggested that the approach could potentially be generalized to other disease states and immunological phenotypes. In a later analysis, the rate of TCR association differed among HLA loci, with DRB1 alleles having the most associated TCRs and HLA-C alleles having the fewest. Sequencing depth was assumed to be roughly uniform across donors in the presence/absence analyses, though that assumption may not hold. Linkage disequilibrium might explain the correlated functional status among segregating V segments, but an unknown experimental factor could not be excluded. The classifier was reported to diagnose cytomegalovirus status with high specificity and sensitivity in both the original and validation cohorts. The study listed 150 to 200 TCR beta chains as associated with cytomegalovirus. A later genetic analysis reported fewer N-insertions in productive TCRs among donors in an Asian-associated ancestry cluster than the roughly 650-donor mean. The only immune exposure information available for the cohort was CMV serostatus. Because counts were too low, 15 to 20 rarely observed V segments, including chromosome 9 orphons, were left out of the earlier analysis of a few hundred of the donors.

The cohort was made up of 500 to 800 healthy bone marrow donors. Cohort members were all nominally healthy when sampled, although unrecorded immune exposures were likely present. The donor tested CMV seronegative, placing the donor among the roughly 400 seronegative members of the cohort. A peripheral blood sample was provided by each donor, and peripheral blood mononuclear cells were used for TCR beta sequencing. The Qiagen DNeasy Blood Extraction Kit was used to extract genomic DNA from the blood cell samples. Recombination linked TRBV19 to TRBJ1-5, with the D gene not clear enough to name. Specimen: PBMCs. This clonotype was sampled from a woman in her thirties or forties in good health and CMV-seronegative. The CDR3 amino acid sequence is: CASSRGNSNQPQHF. The sequenced DNA: TGTGCCAGTAGTAGAGGGAATAGCAATCAGCCCCAGCATTTT. Full variable domain (CDR3 extended with the reference TRBV19 and TRBJ1-5 proteins): DGGITQSPKYLFRKEGQNVTLSCEQNLNHDAMYWYRQDPGQGLRLIYYSQIVNDFQKGDIAEGYSVSREKKESFPLTVTSAQKNPTAFYLCASSRGNSNQPQHFGDGTRLSIL.